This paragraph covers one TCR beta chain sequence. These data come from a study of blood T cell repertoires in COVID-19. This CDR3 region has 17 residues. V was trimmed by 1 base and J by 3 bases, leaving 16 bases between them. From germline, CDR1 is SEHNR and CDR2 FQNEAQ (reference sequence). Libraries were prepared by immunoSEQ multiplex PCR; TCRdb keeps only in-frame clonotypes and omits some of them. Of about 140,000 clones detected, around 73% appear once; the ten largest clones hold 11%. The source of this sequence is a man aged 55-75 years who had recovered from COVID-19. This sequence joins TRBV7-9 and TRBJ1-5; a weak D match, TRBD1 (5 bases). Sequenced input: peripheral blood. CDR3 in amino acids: CASSLDGATALNQPQHF. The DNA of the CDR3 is TGTGCCAGCAGCTTAGATGGGGCTACAGCACTCAATCAGCCCCAGCATTTT.